This is a list of T cell receptor beta chains from one sample in a study of beta chain features in type 1 diabetes. The repertoire was sequenced with immunoSEQ multiplex PCR; TCRdb's copy has only in-frame clones and lacks some. The profile shows 150,000 to 200,000 clones, approximately 9.9% of them singletons. Sequencing was done on a sample of central memory CD4+ T cells from blood. The origin of the receptors is a woman between 18 and 30 years old in good health. CDR3s include the opening cysteine and the closing phenylalanine or tryptophan. The order of the fields is V gene, J gene, D gene, clone size, CDR3 DNA, CDR3 protein. D genes are given only for firm matches. Where a row states a size, it is once, few, many or the class of an expanded clone; other rows omit it.

>TRBV30|TRBJ2-4|TRBD2|NA
TGTGCCTGGAGTGGGGCGGGAGGGGGTATTCAGTACTTC
CAWSGAGGGIQYF
>TRBV7-2|TRBJ2-2|NA|NA
TGTGCCAGCAACCTCGACAGGTCAAACACCGGGGAGCTGTTTTTT
CASNLDRSNTGELFF
>TRBV30|TRBJ2-5|TRBD2|NA
TGTGCCTGGGCCCTAGCGGGGGCCGCGTACCAAGAGACCCAGTACTTC
CAWALAGAAYQETQYF
>TRBV7-9|TRBJ1-6|TRBD1|NA
TGTGCCAGCAGCCGGAGACAGGGGGCTAATTCACCCCTCCACTTT
CASSRRQGANSPLHF
>TRBV18|TRBJ1-2|TRBD1|NA
TGTGCCAGCTCACCGGGGGACAGGATAAAGAATGGCTACACCTTC
CASSPGDRIKNGYTF
>TRBV7-8|TRBJ2-5|TRBD1|few
TGTGCCAGCAGCAAGGGACAGAAAGAGACCCAGTACTTC
CASSKGQKETQYF
>TRBV6-6|TRBJ2-5|NA|NA
TGTGCCAGCAGTTACAGGGAGGGGGGTAGGGAGACCCAGTACTTC
CASSYREGGRETQYF
>TRBV4-1|TRBJ1-4|NA|few
TGCGCCACCAGGGAGCAACCTAATGAAAAACTGTTTTTT
CATREQPNEKLFF
>TRBV6-5|TRBJ2-3|NA|NA
TGTGCCAGCAGTTACTCGGGGCGGGGGCCCACAGATACGCAGTATTTT
CASSYSGRGPTDTQYF
>TRBV30|TRBJ1-2|TRBD1|NA
TGTGCCTGGAGCGGGACAGGGGGATCCTATGGCTACACCTTC
CAWSGTGGSYGYTF
>TRBV2|TRBJ2-7|NA|NA
TGTGCCAGCAGTGAAGAATGGGGGCACGAGCAGTACTTC
CASSEEWGHEQYF
>TRBV12-5|TRBJ2-5|NA|many
TGTGCTAGTGGCCGGGACCTCAGGGGGACCCAGTACTTC
CASGRDLRGTQYF
>TRBV30|TRBJ2-1|TRBD2|NA
TGTGCCTACGCGACTAGCGGGAGTGGCAATGAGCAGTTCTTC
CAYATSGSGNEQFF
>TRBV18|TRBJ2-7|NA|few
TGTGCCAGCTCACCAAATAATCCTTCCTACGAGCAGTACTTC
CASSPNNPSYEQYF
>TRBV27|TRBJ2-1|NA|few
TGTGCCAGCAGTCTCAACACCTACAATGAGCAGTTCTTC
CASSLNTYNEQFF
>TRBV5-1|TRBJ2-5|NA|NA
TGCGCCAGCAGAGAGCCCTTTGCGGGGGAGACCCAGTACTTC
CASREPFAGETQYF
>TRBV9|TRBJ2-5|NA|NA
TGTGCCAGCAGCGTAGCACGGGGGATCCAAGAGACCCAGTACTTC
CASSVARGIQETQYF
>TRBV4-2|TRBJ1-3|NA|few
TGTGCCAGCAGCCAAGATAAGATTGGCACTACCATCTCTGGAAACACCATATATTTT
CASSQDKIGTTISGNTIYF
>TRBV7-9|TRBJ2-1|NA|NA
TGTGCCAGCAGCTTAGGGGTCGCGGGAACGGAGTTCTTC
CASSLGVAGTEFF
>TRBV27|TRBJ1-1|NA|few
TGTGCCAGCAGGCAAGACCCGACAGGACGCACTGAAGCTTTCTTT
CASRQDPTGRTEAFF
>TRBV6-5|TRBJ2-3|NA|many
TGTGCCAGCAGTAGCCCAGATACGCAGTATTTT
CASSSPDTQYF
>TRBV5-1|TRBJ2-7|TRBD1|NA
TGCGCCAGCAGCTTGGCGGGAGGGACAGGGGTCAACGAGCAGTACTTC
CASSLAGGTGVNEQYF
>TRBV6-1|TRBJ2-7|NA|NA
TGTGCCAGCAGTGCCGGGACTGGGGACTACGAGCAGTACTTC
CASSAGTGDYEQYF
>TRBV4-2|TRBJ1-1|NA|NA
TGTGCCAGCAGTACAGGGAAAGGGACTGAAGCTTTCTTT
CASSTGKGTEAFF
>TRBV5-1|TRBJ1-1|TRBD1|few
TGCGCCAGCAGCCGTCAGGACAGGGGAAGAGGTAGCCCTGAAGCTTTCTTT
CASSRQDRGRGSPEAFF
>TRBV10-3|TRBJ1-2|NA|NA
TGTGCCATCAGTGAGCCCAATTACGGGGGTGGCTACACCTTC
CAISEPNYGGGYTF
>TRBV7-9|TRBJ1-2|NA|few
TGTGCCAGCAGCTTAGTAGACCGGGGGTTGGCCTATGGCTACACCTTC
CASSLVDRGLAYGYTF
>TRBV11-3|TRBJ2-5|NA|NA
TGTGCCAGCAGCTCCGATACCGGGACCCAGTACTTC
CASSSDTGTQYF
>TRBV5-4|TRBJ1-1|NA|few
TGTGCCAGCAGCTTGGGCGGGGGCCCTAACACTGAAGCTTTCTTT
CASSLGGGPNTEAFF
>TRBV29-1|TRBJ1-1|TRBD1|few
TGCAGCGGAGGGGGGGACAGGGAGGGGAAAGCTTTCTTT
CSGGGDREGKAFF
>TRBV7-2|TRBJ2-3|NA|NA
TGTGCCAGCACCTCTTACACGGCCGGGTCAGATACGCAGTATTTT
CASTSYTAGSDTQYF
>TRBV6-5|TRBJ1-1|NA|NA
TGTGCCAGCAGTATACAGGGTGGCACTGAAGCTTTCTTT
CASSIQGGTEAFF
>TRBV7-9|TRBJ2-5|NA|few
TGTGCCAGCAGCTTGGCAGGGCCAGAGACCCAGTACTTC
CASSLAGPETQYF
>TRBV2|TRBJ1-5|NA|NA
TGTGCCAGCAGTGAAGAGGGGCTCTCGGGTCAGCCCCAGCATTTT
CASSEEGLSGQPQHF
>TRBV11-3|TRBJ1-3|TRBD1|few
TGTGCCAGCAGCAAACAGGGGATCTCCGGAAACACCATATATTTT
CASSKQGISGNTIYF
>TRBV6-1|TRBJ1-5|TRBD1|once
TGTGCCAGCAGCCGGACAGGGTGGGGCAATCAGCCCCAGCATTTT
CASSRTGWGNQPQHF
>TRBV7-8|TRBJ1-4|NA|few
TGTGCCAGCAGCTTGGCGCCGGGCCACGCGGGCAAACTGTTTTTT
CASSLAPGHAGKLFF
>TRBV7-9|TRBJ2-3|TRBD2|few
TGTGCCAGCAGAGAGTTAGCGGGGGCCAGCACAGATACGCAGTATTTT
CASRELAGASTDTQYF
>TRBV30|TRBJ1-1|NA|few
TGTGCCTGGAGTAGGGGGGGAACTGAAGCTTTCTTT
CAWSRGGTEAFF